The clone carrying this TCR beta chain was seen only a few times. This record comes from a study of CD8 T cells in ankylosing spondylitis. Each CDR3 protein is one row after TCRdb ran MiXCR on the 5' RACE reads. The sample consists of under 300,000 distinct CDR3 sequences, more than 9% of them appearing once. The germline CDR1 and CDR2 sequences are SEHNR and FQNEAQ (reference sequence). V lost 5 bases and J lost 0; bases outside the gene matches: 7. The CDR3 consists of 17 residues. The chain is built from TRBV7-9 and TRBJ2-6; TRBD1 agrees at 7 bases. The source of this sequence is a male donor with ankylosing spondylitis or in good health (not recorded which). The sequenced material came from blood, either unsorted or a sorted T cell fraction (not recorded which). CDR3 loop: CASSPRGMGSGANVLTF. Written as DNA, the CDR3 is TGTGCCAGCAGCCCCAGGGGGATGGGCTCTGGGGCCAACGTCCTGACTTTC.